Shown below are 18 T cell receptor beta chains from a single sample sequenced in a study of blood T cell repertoires in COVID-19. TCRdb's table, derived via immunoSEQ multiplex PCR, lists solely in-frame clones and lacks some. The top ten clones hold 3.7% of a sample with 300,000 or so clones, about 87% of them seen once. The source material was peripheral blood. The receptors come from a middle-aged woman with acute or convalescent COVID-19.

V and J are TRBV27 and TRBJ1-2; D may be TRBD1 (5 bases). The CDR3 length is 13 residues. Germline loops: CDR1 MNHEY, CDR2 SMNVEV (reference sequence). V was trimmed by 6 bases and J by 2 bases, leaving 10 bases between them. As DNA, the CDR3 is TGTGCCAGCAGACGGGGGAAGAACTATGGCTACACCTTC. This codes for CASRRGKNYGYTF.

The chain employs TRBV28 and TRBJ2-2, with TRBD2 matching 7 bases. Germline V gene data show CDR1 as MDHEN and CDR2 as SYDVKM. This CDR3 comprises 13 residues. With 3 bases clipped from V and 6 bases from J, the junction kept 1 base outside the gene matches. CDR3 in DNA: TGTGCCAGCAGTTTTGCGGGGGCCGGGGAGCTGTTTTTT. It is translated as CASSFAGAGELFF.

This clone appeared a single time. The V gene is TRBV5-1, the J gene TRBJ2-5, with 8 bases aligning to TRBD1. Germline CDR1 is SGHRS and CDR2 is YFSETQ. CDR3 length: 16 residues. The V gene end was trimmed by 4 bases and the J gene end by 3 bases; junction bases not matched to a gene: 11. CDR3 amino acids: CASSLSNPTGEETQYF. The DNA for the CDR3 is TGCGCCAGCAGCCTCTCTAACCCGACAGGGGAAGAGACCCAGTACTTC.

This chain joins TRBV12-5 and TRBJ1-1; D is unclear. The CDR3 runs 15 residues. Looked up from germline, CDR1 is LGHNT and CDR2 is FRNRAP. V was cut by 2 bases and J by 4 bases, with 14 bases left in between. CDR3 sequence (DNA): TGTGCTAGTGGTTTGATCTTAAGCGGAGGCACTGAAGCTTTCTTT. Amino acids: CASGLILSGGTEAFF.

CDR3 loop: CASSRTSTAEAFF. CDR3 coding DNA: TGTGCCAGCAGTCGAACCTCGACAGCCGAAGCTTTCTTT. V usage is TRBV12-3 or TRBV12-4 and J usage is TRBJ1-1, with a tentative D call TRBD1 (5 bases). Trimming took off 5 bases at V and 8 bases at J, with 15 bases between the two ends. The CDR3 has 13 amino acids.

The chain couples TRBV5-1 to TRBJ2-1, with 11 positions matching TRBD2. The J segment lost 7 bases and the V segment lost 3 bases, leaving 12 bases of the junction unmatched. The CDR3 loop spans 17 amino acids. Germline CDR1 is SGHRS and CDR2 is YFSETQ. Here the CDR3 DNA reads TGCGCCAGCAGCTCTACCCTAGCGGGGGGTATGAGGAATGAGCAGTTCTTC. Residues: CASSSTLAGGMRNEQFF.

V gene TRBV10-3 combines with J gene TRBJ1-1, with D possibly TRBD1 on 6 matching bases. CDR3 length: 13 residues. Trimming cost V 6 bases and J 5 bases, with 13 bases left between them. From germline, CDR1 is ENHRY and CDR2 SYGVKD. The CDR3 is CAISRDMGTEAFF. The CDR3 DNA reads as TGTGCCATCAGCAGGGACATGGGAACTGAAGCTTTCTTT.

The genes are TRBV6-2 or TRBV6-3 and TRBJ2-1; D is unresolved. The CDR3 sequence is 12 residues long. From germline, CDR1 is MNHEY and CDR2 SVGEGT. The ends were cut back, 2 bases at V and 7 bases at J, with 6 bases in the middle. The CDR3 nucleotides are TGTGCCAGCAGTTACCCCTCTAATGAGCAGTTCTTC. It encodes CASSYPSNEQFF.

The V call is TRBV6-2 or TRBV6-3, the J call TRBJ2-5; TRBD2 matches 9 bases. V lost 5 bases and J lost 2; bases outside the gene matches: 24. The CDR3 runs 21 residues. Germline assignment: CDR1 MNHEY and CDR2 SVGEGT. CDR3 nucleotides: TGTGCCAGCAGTCCCCTTCTAGGAAGCGGGGGGTTAAAAGTGAATCAAGAGACCCAGTACTTC. Protein sequence: CASSPLLGSGGLKVNQETQYF.

The CDR3 loop reads CASSRGRGNQETQYF. The CDR3 DNA follows: TGTGCCAGCAGCCGCGGTCGGGGGAACCAAGAGACCCAGTACTTC. The chain joins TRBV7-9 to TRBJ2-5, with D possibly being TRBD2 (6 bases). The CDR3 sequence is 15 residues long. Per the germline V gene, CDR1 is SEHNR and CDR2 is FQNEAQ (reference sequence). V was clipped by 5 bases and J by 0 bases, with 13 bases between them.

The chain links TRBV4-1 to TRBJ2-3; TRBD2 matches 9 bases. Germline V gene sequence: CDR1 MGHRA, CDR2 YSYEKL. The ends lost 2 bases at V and 3 bases at J; junction bases unmatched: 12. This CDR3 is 18 amino acids long. The CDR3 here is CASSQTAPFSGGTDTQYF. Here the CDR3 DNA reads TGCGCCAGCAGCCAAACCGCGCCCTTTAGCGGGGGTACAGATACGCAGTATTTT.

The chain employs TRBV7-8 and TRBJ1-2; 7 bases line up with TRBD1. Germline values: CDR1 SGHVS, CDR2 FQNEAQ. The J segment lost 8 bases and the V segment lost 5 bases, leaving 17 bases of the junction unmatched. The CDR3 is 16 residues long. CDR3 amino acids: CASSRGDSDLYLGYTF. CDR3 sequence (DNA): TGTGCCAGCAGCAGGGGGGACAGCGATCTTTATCTCGGCTACACCTTC.

The chain recombines TRBV19 with TRBJ1-2, with 11 nucleotides matching TRBD1. J gave up 5 bases and V 7 bases, and 9 bases lay outside the gene matches. The CDR3 length is 15 residues. CDR1 LNHDA and CDR2 SQIVND come from the germline V gene (reference sequence). In DNA form, the CDR3 reads TGTGCCAGTAAACTTCGGACAGGGGGCGATTATGGCTACACCTTC. The encoded protein is CASKLRTGGDYGYTF. The whole variable domain, filled in from reference TRBV19 and TRBJ1-2, reads DGGITQSPKYLFRKEGQNVTLSCEQNLNHDAMYWYRQDPGQGLRLIYYSQIVNDFQKGDIAEGYSVSREKKESFPLTVTSAQKNPTAFYLCASKLRTGGDYGYTFGSGTRLTVV.

The rearrangement uses TRBV18 and TRBJ2-3; D is ambiguous. The CDR3 has 14 amino acids. The V end lost 6 bases, the J end lost 0 bases, and 10 bases lay between the germline ends. From germline, CDR1 is KGHSH and CDR2 LQKENI. For the CDR3, the DNA is TGTGCCAGCTCCTACGACACGAGCACAGATACGCAGTATTTT. This gives the protein CASSYDTSTDTQYF.

This chain connects TRBV6-6 to TRBJ2-5, with a weak D call TRBD2 (5 bases). The germline CDR1 and CDR2 sequences are MNHNY and SVGAGI (reference sequence). V shed 8 bases and J shed 5 bases, with 15 bases lying between them. This CDR3 has 13 residues. In DNA form, the CDR3 reads TGTGCCAGCGTCTACCGAGGGTGGGAGACCCAGTACTTC. Residues: CASVYRGWETQYF.

V and J are TRBV7-9 and TRBJ2-1; 8 nucleotides align to TRBD2. The trim removed 5 bases at V and 1 base at J, leaving 7 bases unmatched. Germline assignment: CDR1 SEHNR and CDR2 FQNEAQ (reference sequence). The CDR3 spans 16 residues. The CDR3 reads CASSPRGGSSYNEQFF. The CDR3 nucleotides read TGTGCCAGCAGCCCTCGGGGGGGCTCGTCCTACAATGAGCAGTTCTTC.

The genes are TRBV6-5 and TRBJ1-5; no firm D call. V gave up 7 bases and J gave up 4 bases, with 8 bases separating them. Per the germline V gene, CDR1 is MNHEY and CDR2 is SVGAGI. This CDR3 is built from 12 residues. The CDR3 coding sequence is TGTGCCAGCATCGGAGAGAATCAGCCCCAGCATTTT. This sequence encodes CASIGENQPQHF.

This clone was observed a handful of times. This rearrangement joins TRBV9 to TRBJ2-3; 7 bases are a match to TRBD1. The germline V gene encodes CDR1 SGDLS and CDR2 YYNGEE. This CDR3 contains 17 residues. V trimming: 3 bases; J trimming: 1 base; junction bases outside the gene matches: 11. The CDR3 region has the DNA TGTGCCAGCAGCGCCAACAGGGGAACCAGTGGCACAGATACGCAGTATTTT. Amino acid sequence: CASSANRGTSGTDTQYF.